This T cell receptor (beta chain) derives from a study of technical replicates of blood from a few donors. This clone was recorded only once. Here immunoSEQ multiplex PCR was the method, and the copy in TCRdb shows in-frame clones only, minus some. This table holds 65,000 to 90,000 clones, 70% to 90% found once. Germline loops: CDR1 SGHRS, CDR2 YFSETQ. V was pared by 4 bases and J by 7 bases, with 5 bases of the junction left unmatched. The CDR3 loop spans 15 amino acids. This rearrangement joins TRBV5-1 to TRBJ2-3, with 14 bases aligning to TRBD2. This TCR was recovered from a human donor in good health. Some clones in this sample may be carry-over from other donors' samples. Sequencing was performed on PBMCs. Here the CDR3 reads CASSTTSGGGYTQYF. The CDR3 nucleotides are TGCGCCAGCAGCACGACTAGCGGGGGGGGTTATACGCAGTATTTT.